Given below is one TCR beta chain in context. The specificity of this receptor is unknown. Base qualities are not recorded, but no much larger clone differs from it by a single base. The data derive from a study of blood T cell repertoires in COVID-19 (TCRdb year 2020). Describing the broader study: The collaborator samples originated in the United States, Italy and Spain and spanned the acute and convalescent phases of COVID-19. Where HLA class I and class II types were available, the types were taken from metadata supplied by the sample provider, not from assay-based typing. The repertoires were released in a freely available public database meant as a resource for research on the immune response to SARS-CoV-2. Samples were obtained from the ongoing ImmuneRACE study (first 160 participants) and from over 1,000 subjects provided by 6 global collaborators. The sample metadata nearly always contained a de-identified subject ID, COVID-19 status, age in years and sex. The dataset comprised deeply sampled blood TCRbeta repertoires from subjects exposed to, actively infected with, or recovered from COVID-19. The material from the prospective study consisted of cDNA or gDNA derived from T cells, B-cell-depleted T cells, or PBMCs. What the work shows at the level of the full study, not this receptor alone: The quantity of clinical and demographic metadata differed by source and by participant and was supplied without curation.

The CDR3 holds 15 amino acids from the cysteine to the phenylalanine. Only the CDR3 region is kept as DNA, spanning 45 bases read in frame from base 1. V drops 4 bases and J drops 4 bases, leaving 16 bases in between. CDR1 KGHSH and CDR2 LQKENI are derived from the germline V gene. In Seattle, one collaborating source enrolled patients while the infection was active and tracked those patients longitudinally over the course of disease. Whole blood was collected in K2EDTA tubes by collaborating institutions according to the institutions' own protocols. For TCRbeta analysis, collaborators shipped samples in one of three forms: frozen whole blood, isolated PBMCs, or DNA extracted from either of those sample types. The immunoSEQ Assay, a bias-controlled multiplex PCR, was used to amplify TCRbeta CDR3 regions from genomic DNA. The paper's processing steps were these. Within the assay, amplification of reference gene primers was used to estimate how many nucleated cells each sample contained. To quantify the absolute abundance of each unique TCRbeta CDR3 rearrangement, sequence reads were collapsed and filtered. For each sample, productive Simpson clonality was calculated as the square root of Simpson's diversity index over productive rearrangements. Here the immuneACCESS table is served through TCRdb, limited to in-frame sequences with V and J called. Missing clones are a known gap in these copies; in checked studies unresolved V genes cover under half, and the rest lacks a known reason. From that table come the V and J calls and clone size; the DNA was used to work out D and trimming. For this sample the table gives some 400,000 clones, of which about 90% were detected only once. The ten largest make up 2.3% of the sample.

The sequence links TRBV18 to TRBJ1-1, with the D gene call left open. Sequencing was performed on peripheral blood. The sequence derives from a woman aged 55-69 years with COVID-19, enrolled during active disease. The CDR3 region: CASSLQREISTEAFF. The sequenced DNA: TGTGCCAGCTCACTACAGAGGGAAATAAGCACTGAAGCTTTCTTT.